This T cell receptor beta chain was observed in a study of neoadjuvant anti-PD-1 for oral cavity cancer. This clone was observed a few times. Time point noted: after neoadjuvant nivolumab, at surgical resection. Clones were sequenced by immunoSEQ multiplex PCR, and TCRdb holds only the in-frame ones, with some missing. The sample consists of 63,000 or so clones, roughly nine tenths of them appearing once. J lost 2 bases, V lost 4 bases, and 9 bases had no gene match. This CDR3 is 16 amino acids long. The germline CDR1 and CDR2 sequences are SNHLY and FYNNEI. Source: PBMCs, taken after nivolumab (anti-PD-1) treatment. The chain links TRBV2 to TRBJ2-7; the match to TRBD1 covers 9 bases. This sequence originates from a person aged 35 to 85 with oral cavity squamous cell carcinoma. CDR3 nucleotide sequence: TGTGCCAGCAGTGCCCCCAGGACAGGGGCCGCCTACGAGCAGTACTTC. Protein product: CASSAPRTGAAYEQYF.